The 31 T cell receptor beta chains in this list originate from one sample, sequenced in a study of CD4 and CD8 cells across lung adenocarcinoma regions. TCRdb ran MiXCR on the PCR reads and lists one entry per CDR3 protein. The table includes around 20,000 distinct CDR3 sequences, 50% detected once. Sequenced material: CD8+ T cells from the margin of a lung tumor. Every receptor here comes from a male donor with lung adenocarcinoma. The CD4 and CD8 labels of this study may be unreliable.

The chain uses TRBV12-3 or TRBV12-4 and TRBJ1-4, with D maybe TRBD1 (5 bases). V lost 3 bases and J lost 5, with 16 bases in between. The CDR3 spans 16 residues. CDR3 loop: CASSLWGGPMNEKLFF. The CDR3 DNA follows: TGTGCCAGCAGTTTGTGGGGGGGACCGATGAATGAAAAACTGTTTTTT.

This clonotype has a count of ten or more. V is TRBV6-5 and J is TRBJ1-6; 10 bases agree with TRBD1. The CDR3 runs 15 residues. The ends lost 2 bases at V and 9 bases at J; junction bases unmatched: 4. Germline loops: CDR1 MNHEY, CDR2 SVGAGI. CDR3 bases: TGTGCCAGCAGTTACGGACAGGGGGTGACTTCACCCCTCCACTTT. It translates to CASSYGQGVTSPLHF.

This chain joins TRBV7-2 and TRBJ2-5; maybe TRBD2 (5 bases). Trimming left V 1 base short and J 7 bases short, with 10 bases between. CDR3 length: 13 amino acids. From germline, CDR1 is SGHTA and CDR2 FQGNSA. The CDR3 DNA is TGTGCCAGCAGCTTAGGGGGAGAGTTGACCCAGTACTTC. This sequence encodes CASSLGGELTQYF.

At least ten counts were recorded for this clonotype. The chain employs TRBV12-3 or TRBV12-4 and TRBJ1-3, with D possibly matching TRBD1 (6 bases). Trimming took 5 bases from V and 7 from J, leaving 9 bases between them. This CDR3 comprises 12 residues. The CDR3 loop reads CASSPQGNTIYF. The CDR3 coding sequence is TGTGCCAGCAGTCCTCAGGGGAACACCATATATTTT.

The chain links TRBV9 to TRBJ2-3; the D is unclear. Germline V CDR1 and CDR2: SGDLS, YYNGEE. The V and J ends lost 4 bases and 4 bases respectively, with 10 bases between them. The CDR3 has 13 residues. CDR3 DNA: TGTGCCAGCAGCATCCGCCCTTCAGATACGCAGTATTTT. The encoded protein is CASSIRPSDTQYF. The full variable domain, rest sourced from reference TRBV9 and TRBJ2-3, is DSGVTQTPKHLITATGQRVTLRCSPRSGDLSVYWYQQSLDQGLQFLIQYYNGEERAKGNILERFSAQQFPDLHSELNLSSLELGDSALYFCASSIRPSDTQYFGPGTRLTVL.

As for this clonotype: Without the conserved terminal phenylalanine or tryptophan, this CDR3 likely stems from a read error. CDR3 residues: CASSPLSGGETQYP. The CDR3 DNA reads as TGTGCCAGCAGTCCTCTTAGCGGGGGTGAGACCCAGTACCCC. V is TRBV27 and J is TRBJ2-5; 9 bases map to TRBD2. The trim removed 5 bases at V and 5 bases at J, leaving 6 bases unmatched. The CDR3 extends over 14 amino acids. Germline values: CDR1 MNHEY, CDR2 SMNVEV (reference sequence).

For this clonotype: The junction and the germline gene differ at one end; a read error may be behind it. This chain joins TRBV6-1 and TRBJ2-1, with D hard to call. CDR1 and CDR2 (germline): MNHNS, SASEGT. This CDR3 comprises 9 residues. The CDR3 reads CASTLSPFF. Written as DNA, the CDR3 is TGTGCCAGCACTCTATCGCCGTTTTTC.

The J gene is TRBJ2-1, the V gene TRBV6-1; D may be TRBD2 (6 bases). Germline CDR1 reads MNHNS; CDR2 reads SASEGT. V gave up 4 bases and J gave up 2 bases, with 12 bases separating them. This CDR3 has 15 residues. CDR3 nucleotides: TGTGCCAGCAGTGCTGATAGCGGAGCCTACAATGAGCAGTTCTTC. Protein: CASSADSGAYNEQFF.

Many counts were recorded for this clonotype. The V call is TRBV6-1, the J call TRBJ1-2, with D hard to call. CDR3 size: 13 residues. Trimming took off 3 bases at V and 3 bases at J, with 8 bases between the two ends. Germline CDR1 is MNHNS and CDR2 is SASEGT. The CDR3 region has the DNA TGTGCCAGCAGTGAGTTCACAGACTATGGCTACACCTTC. Encoded protein: CASSEFTDYGYTF.

The rearrangement links TRBV7-3 to TRBJ2-3, with a possible D match to TRBD2 (5 bases). The CDR3 totals 15 residues. Trimming stripped 5 bases from V and 5 bases from J, with 17 bases between. The germline V gene encodes CDR1 SGHTA and CDR2 FQGTGA. CDR3 sequence: CASSKLGVEGDTQYF. The CDR3 DNA sequence: TGTGCCAGCAGCAAGTTGGGAGTAGAGGGAGATACGCAGTATTTT.

This clonotype was seen ten or more times. The chain is built from TRBV10-1 and TRBJ2-1, with a tentative D call TRBD2 (6 bases). Germline lookup yields CDR1 WNHNN and CDR2 SYGVQD (reference sequence). Trimming cost V 7 bases and J 5 bases, with 12 bases left between them. This CDR3 has 13 residues. The CDR3 region has the DNA TGCGCCAGCATCGAGCGGGCCCACAATGAGCAGTTCTTC. Translation gives CASIERAHNEQFF.

The genes are TRBV6-1 and TRBJ2-3, with 7 bases aligning to TRBD2. This CDR3 spans 17 amino acids. CDR1 is MNHNS, CDR2 SASEGT, per germline. The ends lost 4 bases at V and 9 bases at J; junction bases unmatched: 19. CDR3 loop: CASSGHWGGGASNTQYF. For the CDR3, the DNA is TGTGCCAGCAGTGGCCATTGGGGGGGGGGAGCCAGTAACACGCAGTATTTT.

V usage is TRBV6-1 and J usage is TRBJ2-3; D is tentatively TRBD1 or TRBD2 (5 bases each). V shed 5 bases and J shed 9 bases, with 12 bases lying between them. The germline V gene has CDR1 MNHNS and CDR2 SASEGT. The CDR3 has 12 residues. Here the CDR3 reads CASSRGEETQYF. CDR3 sequence (DNA): TGTGCCAGCAGTCGAGGGGAAGAGACGCAGTATTTT.

The chain employs TRBV6-1 and TRBJ2-1; D call uncertain. V was clipped by 4 bases and J by 4 bases, with 14 bases between them. CDR3 length: 15 residues. The germline V gene encodes CDR1 MNHNS and CDR2 SASEGT. As DNA, the CDR3 is TGTGCCAGCAGTGCGGCCCCTATGGCGTACAATGAGCAGTTCTTC. Amino acids: CASSAAPMAYNEQFF.

The V call is TRBV28, the J call TRBJ2-5; D uncertain. This CDR3 contains 11 residues. Germline assignment: CDR1 MDHEN and CDR2 SYDVKM. Trimming removed 2 bases at V and 3 bases at J, with 1 base between. The CDR3 DNA reads TGTGCCAGCAGTTTAAAAGAGACCCAGTACTTC. Translation gives CASSLKETQYF.

The chain links TRBV9 to TRBJ2-3; no reliable D call. This CDR3 is 15 amino acids long. CDR1 is SGDLS, CDR2 YYNGEE, per germline. Trimming removed 4 bases at V and 5 bases at J, with 17 bases between. In DNA form, the CDR3 reads TGTGCCAGCAGCTCTGTTGTGGGCTTGAGAGATACGCAGTATTTT. Translating it yields CASSSVVGLRDTQYF.

The chain couples TRBV11-1 to TRBJ2-2, with D possibly TRBD1 on 6 matching bases. The CDR3 runs to 16 residues. Trimming left V 6 bases short and J 1 base short, with 15 bases between. Germline V lookup: CDR1 SGHAT, CDR2 FQDESV (reference sequence). Written as DNA, the CDR3 is TGTGCCAGCAGAAGACCGGGACACCAGAACACCGGGGAGCTGTTTTTT. Its translation: CASRRPGHQNTGELFF.

This clonotype was observed at least ten times. The chain joins TRBV11-1 to TRBJ2-1; 9 positions agree with TRBD1. The J call may be mistaken, given a closer DNA end match to TRBJ2-7. Germline V gene sequence: CDR1 SGHAT, CDR2 FQDESV (reference sequence). The CDR3 length is 14 residues. The CDR3 is CASSLGTGTREQYF. CDR3 DNA sequence: TGTGCCAGCAGCCTCGGGACAGGGACGCGGGAGCAGTACTTC.

A few counts support this clonotype. The V call is TRBV6-5, the J call TRBJ2-1; 8 nucleotides align to TRBD2. V dropped 0 bases and J dropped 10; count of bases not matched to a gene: 8. The CDR3 runs to 15 residues. Germline V lookup: CDR1 MNHEY, CDR2 SVGAGI. CDR3 DNA: TGTGCCAGCAGTTACTCGAGGGCGGGAGGCGGGGAGCAGTTCTTC. It specifies CASSYSRAGGGEQFF.

The gene calls are TRBV6-4 and TRBJ2-1, with 8 positions matching TRBD2. The DNA end is a closer match to TRBJ2-5, so the J assignment may be wrong. This CDR3 has 17 amino acids. Germline V gives CDR1 MRHNA, CDR2 SNTAGT. CDR3 nucleotides: TGTGCCAGCAGTGAAATCCAGGGACTAGTAAGTCAAGAGACCCAGTACTTC. Its translation is CASSEIQGLVSQETQYF.

This clonotype is labeled large (0.1 to 1%). The chain combines TRBV12-3 or TRBV12-4 with TRBJ2-4; D unclear. This CDR3 spans 15 amino acids. V lost 6 bases and J 4 bases, leaving 16 bases between the germline ends. The chain's CDR3 is CASSSRNTRKNIQYF. In DNA, the CDR3 is TGTGCCAGCAGCAGTAGGAACACACGAAAAAACATTCAGTACTTC.

This clonotype occurred many times. This chain joins TRBV5-1 and TRBJ2-5; weak D call: TRBD2 (7 bases). Trimming took 0 bases from V and 6 from J, leaving 9 bases between them. CDR1 and CDR2 from the germline V gene are SGHRS and YFSETQ. The CDR3 is 13 amino acids. CDR3 protein: CASSLEGGKTQYF. For the CDR3, the DNA is TGCGCCAGCAGCTTGGAGGGGGGGAAGACCCAGTACTTC. Complete variable domain (other parts from reference TRBV5-1 and TRBJ2-5): KAGVTQTPRYLIKTRGQQVTLSCSPISGHRSVSWYQQTPGQGLQFLFEYFSETQRNKGNFPGRFSGRQFSNSRSEMNVSTLELGDSALYLCASSLEGGKTQYFGPGTRLLVL.

The chain links TRBV30 to TRBJ2-5, with D perhaps given as TRBD1 or TRBD2 (6 bases each). V lost 0 bases, J lost 2 bases, and 7 bases lay in between. The CDR3 covers 13 residues. Germline V gene lookup returns CDR1 GTSNPN and CDR2 SVGIG (reference sequence). This CDR3 reads CAWSVGGQETQYF. The CDR3 DNA is TGTGCCTGGAGTGTAGGGGGGCAAGAGACCCAGTACTTC. The complete variable domain, with remaining parts taken from reference TRBV30 and TRBJ2-5, reads SQTIHQWPATLVQPVGSPLSLECTVEGTSNPNLYWYRQAAGRGLQLLFYSVGIGQISSEVPQNLSASRPQDRQFILSSKKLLLSDSGFYLCAWSVGGQETQYFGPGTRLLVL.

This clonotype was seen a handful of times. V usage is TRBV6-1 and J usage is TRBJ2-3, with no clear D. Looked up from germline, CDR1 is MNHNS and CDR2 is SASEGT. The CDR3 has 15 residues. Trimming shortened V by 6 bases and J by 3 bases, and 16 bases separated the two germline ends. The CDR3 DNA is TGTGCCAGCAGCATCGACTCAGGAGAAACAGATACGCAGTATTTT. This translates into CASSIDSGETDTQYF.

The chain uses TRBV6-1 and TRBJ2-5; D might be TRBD1 (6 bases). Matching the DNA end better, TRBJ2-7 makes the J call doubtful. CDR3 length: 13 amino acids. In germline, CDR1 is MNHNS, CDR2 SASEGT. CDR3 sequence (DNA): TGTGCCAGCAGAGGCCAGGGGTGGTACGAGCAGTACTTC. This sequence encodes CASRGQGWYEQYF.

This clonotype came up a few times. V and J are TRBV6-1 and TRBJ2-3, with D unresolved. The CDR3 contains 15 residues. V lost 8 bases and J lost 1, with 16 bases in between. Germline lookup yields CDR1 MNHNS and CDR2 SASEGT. As DNA, the CDR3 is TGTGCCAGCGGAGAAAGGCGAGCTGGCACAGATACGCAGTATTTT. This sequence encodes CASGERRAGTDTQYF.

The J gene is TRBJ2-3, the V gene TRBV9; D perhaps matches TRBD1 (6 bases). Germline V gene lookup returns CDR1 SGDLS and CDR2 YYNGEE. The CDR3 has 15 amino acids. The V end lost 4 bases, the J end lost 1 base, and 13 bases lay between the germline ends. The CDR3, as DNA: TGTGCCAGCAGCCCCCGTGGACAGCGCACAGATACGCAGTATTTT. It yields the protein CASSPRGQRTDTQYF.

V gene TRBV6-1 combines with J gene TRBJ1-5, with D possibly being TRBD1 (6 bases). The CDR3 is 15 residues long. Deletions cut 3 bases from V and 8 bases from J, with 17 bases between. Germline lookup yields CDR1 MNHNS and CDR2 SASEGT. The CDR3: CASSEGGPVSEPQHF. The CDR3 coding sequence is TGTGCCAGCAGTGAGGGGGGGCCAGTATCTGAGCCCCAGCATTTT.

The V call is TRBV6-1, the J call TRBJ2-7; tentative D call: TRBD2 (6 bases). The CDR3 consists of 14 residues. Germline CDR1 is MNHNS and CDR2 is SASEGT. The V gene lost 7 bases and the J gene lost 4 bases, with 17 bases spanning the gap. The DNA for the CDR3 is TGTGCCAGCACCGCCCCCAGGGAGGAATACGAGCAGTACTTC. Protein: CASTAPREEYEQYF.

The chain uses TRBV6-1 and TRBJ2-3; D call uncertain. The CDR3 is 15 amino acids. Germline V gene data show CDR1 as MNHNS and CDR2 as SASEGT. The V and J ends lost 9 bases and 5 bases respectively, with 21 bases between them. CDR3 nucleotide sequence: TGTGCCAGGGGCAAAGGCGGACGTGACGAAGATACGCAGTATTTT. Translated: CARGKGGRDEDTQYF.

As regards this clonotype: The junction and the germline gene differ at one end; a read error may be behind it. The V and J genes are TRBV6-1 and TRBJ2-5, with D unclear. Germline V gene lookup returns CDR1 MNHNS and CDR2 SASEGT. This CDR3 is built from 11 residues. The CDR3 reads CASSDPETQYF. DNA for the CDR3: TGTGCCAGCAGTGACCCAGAGACCCAGTATTTC.